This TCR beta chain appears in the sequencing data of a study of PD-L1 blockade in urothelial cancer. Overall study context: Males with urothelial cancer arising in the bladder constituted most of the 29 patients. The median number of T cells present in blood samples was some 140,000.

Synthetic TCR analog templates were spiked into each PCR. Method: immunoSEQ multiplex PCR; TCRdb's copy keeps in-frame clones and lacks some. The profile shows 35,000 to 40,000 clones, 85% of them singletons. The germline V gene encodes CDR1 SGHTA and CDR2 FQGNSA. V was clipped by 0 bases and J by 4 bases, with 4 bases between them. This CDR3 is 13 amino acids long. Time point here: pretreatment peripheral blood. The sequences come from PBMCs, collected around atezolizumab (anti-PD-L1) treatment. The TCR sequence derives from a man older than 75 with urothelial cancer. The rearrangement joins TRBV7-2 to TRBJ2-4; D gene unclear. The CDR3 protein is CASSLAQKNIQYF. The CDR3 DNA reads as TGTGCCAGCAGCTTAGCCCAAAAAAACATTCAGTACTTC. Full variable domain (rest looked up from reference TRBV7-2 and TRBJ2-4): GAGVSQSPSNKVTEKGKDVELRCDPISGHTALYWYRQSLGQGLEFLIYFQGNSAPDKSGLPSDRFSAERTGGSVSTLTIQRTQQEDSAVYLCASSLAQKNIQYFGAGTRLSVL.